This record covers a single T cell receptor beta chain. This entry belongs to a study of blood T cell repertoires in COVID-19. At the level of the study: Some COVID-19 samples were acute and others convalescent; all came from the United States, Italy and Spain.

The CDR3 is 15 amino acids. The V segment lost 0 bases and the J segment 10 bases; nucleotides outside the gene matches: 10. Germline V gene data show CDR1 as LGHNA and CDR2 as YNFKEQ. Generated by immunoSEQ multiplex PCR, the TCRdb table keeps only in-frame clones and is missing some. The repertoire holds 130,000 to 150,000 clones, with 85% to 90% as singletons. Sequences were obtained from peripheral blood. The receptor comes from a human donor in a cohort sampled during active COVID-19. This sequence joins TRBV4-2 and TRBJ2-5, with 8 bases matching TRBD2. The CDR3 sequence is CASSQDASGGPDQYF. CDR3 sequence (DNA): TGTGCCAGCAGCCAAGATGCGTCGGGGGGGCCTGACCAGTACTTC.